A selection of T cell receptor beta chains follows, all from one sample in a study of T-cell memory formation after mild COVID-19. In TCRdb, the 5' RACE reads were re-called with MiXCR into one record per CDR3 protein. Counted here are 210,000 or so distinct CDR3 sequences, approximately 10% occurring once; the ten biggest clones make up approximately 3%. Specimen: PBMCs or a T cell subset sorted from them (not recorded which). The receptors stem from a man aged 18 to 29 who had mild COVID-19 (a few samples of this study predate the infection). Cell type and time point are not known. Both conserved end residues are part of each CDR3.

j_call v_call cdr3_aa
TRBJ1-1 TRBV20-1 CSAVQGGNTEAFF
TRBJ2-7 TRBV20-1 CSAARQGAGYEQYF
TRBJ1-2 TRBV7-9 CASSWVGGGYTF
TRBJ1-2 TRBV12-3/TRBV12-4 CASSWGRGRGLRYTF
TRBJ2-6 TRBV6-6 CASSYGQGLPGANVLTF
TRBJ2-5 TRBV3-1 CASSQGYPQETQYF
TRBJ2-1 TRBV6-6 CASSYLAGRRNEQFF
TRBJ2-2 TRBV2 CASSEGNRGSGELFF
TRBJ1-6 TRBV3-1 CASSQGGAGSPLHF
TRBJ1-6 TRBV5-1 CASSLAQGAEALHF
TRBJ1-1 TRBV5-4 CASSLRPQGVSEAFF
TRBJ2-7 TRBV20-1 CSAPGGQRGSYEQYF
TRBJ1-6 TRBV5-1 CASSLVPPGPGRNSPLHF
TRBJ2-2 TRBV24-1 CATSDHSRGSGELFF
TRBJ2-1 TRBV25-1 CASSETAGGVNEQFF
TRBJ1-5 TRBV20-1 CSARVDSDNQPQHF
TRBJ1-1 TRBV20-1 CSARDRRSGTEAFF
TRBJ2-1 TRBV12-3/TRBV12-4 CASSLGYKLYNEQFF
TRBJ2-3 TRBV24-1 CATSGGGADTQYF
TRBJ1-2 TRBV28 CASNWGAAYGYTF